This T cell receptor beta chain comes out of a study of T cell responses to AZD1222 COVID-19 vaccine. V lost 4 bases, J lost 4 bases, and 7 bases stayed unmatched. Germline V gives CDR1 SGHRS, CDR2 YFSETQ. This CDR3 has 15 residues. Study outcomes and limitations: Vaccine-related CD4 TCRs covered spike, predominating at 160-218 and 743-854.

Data came from immunoSEQ multiplex PCR; TCRdb stores just in-frame clones and leaves some out. The sample records approximately 150,000 clones, around 94% being singletons. Worth noting for this clone: Its antigen remains unknown.

The chain joins TRBV5-1 to TRBJ2-3; TRBD2 matches 9 bases. Specimen: peripheral blood, collected on day 0 of AZD1222 vaccination. The sequence was obtained from an adult in good health. This CDR3 is CASSPGAGGPDTQYF. The DNA of the CDR3 is TGCGCCAGCAGCCCAGGAGCGGGGGGCCCAGATACGCAGTATTTT.